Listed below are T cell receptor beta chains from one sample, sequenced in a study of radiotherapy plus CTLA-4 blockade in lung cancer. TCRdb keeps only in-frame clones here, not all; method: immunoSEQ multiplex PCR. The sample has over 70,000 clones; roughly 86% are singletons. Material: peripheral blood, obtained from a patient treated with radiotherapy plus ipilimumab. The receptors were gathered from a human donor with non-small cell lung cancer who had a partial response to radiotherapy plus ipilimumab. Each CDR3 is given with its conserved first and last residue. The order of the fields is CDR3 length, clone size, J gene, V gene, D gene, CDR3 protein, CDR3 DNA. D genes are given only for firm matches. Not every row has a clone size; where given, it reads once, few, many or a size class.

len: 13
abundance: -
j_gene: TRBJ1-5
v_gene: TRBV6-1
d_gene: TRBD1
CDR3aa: CASTWDRDQPQHF
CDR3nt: TGTGCCAGCACTTGGGACAGGGATCAGCCCCAGCATTTT

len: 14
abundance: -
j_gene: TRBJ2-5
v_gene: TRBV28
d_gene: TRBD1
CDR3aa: CASSSGGPGETQYF
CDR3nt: TGTGCCAGCAGCTCAGGGGGCCCGGGGGAGACCCAGTACTTC

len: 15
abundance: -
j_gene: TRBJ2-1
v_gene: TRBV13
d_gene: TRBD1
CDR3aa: CASSTRDRLGNEQFF
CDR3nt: TGTGCCAGCAGCACCCGGGACAGGTTAGGCAATGAGCAGTTCTTC

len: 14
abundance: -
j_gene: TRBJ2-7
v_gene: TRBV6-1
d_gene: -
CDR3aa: CASSLLAASHEQYF
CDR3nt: TGTGCCAGCAGTCTTTTAGCGGCCTCCCACGAGCAGTACTTC

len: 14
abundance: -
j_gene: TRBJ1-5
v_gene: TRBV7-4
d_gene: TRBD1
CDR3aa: CASSLGQGSGPQHF
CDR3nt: TGTGCCAGCAGCTTGGGACAGGGGTCAGGGCCCCAGCATTTT

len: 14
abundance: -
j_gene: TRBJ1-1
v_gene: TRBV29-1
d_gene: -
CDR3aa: CSVGIGQGGSEAFF
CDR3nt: TGCAGCGTTGGAATCGGGCAGGGAGGTTCTGAAGCTTTCTTT

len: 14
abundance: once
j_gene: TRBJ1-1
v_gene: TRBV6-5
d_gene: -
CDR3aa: CASSSNRVDTEAFF
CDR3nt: TGTGCCAGCAGTTCTAACAGGGTTGACACTGAAGCTTTCTTT

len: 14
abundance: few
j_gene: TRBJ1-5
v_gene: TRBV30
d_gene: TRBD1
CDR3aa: CAWSDTGGGQPQHF
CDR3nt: TGTGCCTGGAGCGACACAGGGGGAGGACAGCCCCAGCATTTT

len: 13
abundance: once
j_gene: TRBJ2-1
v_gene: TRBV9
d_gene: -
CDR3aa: CASSPSPVNEQFF
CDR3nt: TGTGCCAGCAGCCCCTCTCCCGTCAATGAGCAGTTCTTC

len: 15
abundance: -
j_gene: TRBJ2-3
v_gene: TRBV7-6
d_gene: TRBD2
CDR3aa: CASRLTAGGTDTQYF
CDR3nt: TGTGCCAGCCGACTGACAGCGGGAGGCACAGATACGCAGTATTTT

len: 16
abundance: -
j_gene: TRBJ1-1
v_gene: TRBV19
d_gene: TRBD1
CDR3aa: CASSTPTGQGLTEAFF
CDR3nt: TGTGCCAGTAGTACCCCTACGGGACAGGGACTCACTGAAGCTTTCTTT

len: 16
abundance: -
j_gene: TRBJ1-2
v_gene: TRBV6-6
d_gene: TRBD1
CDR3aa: CASSYGGGTGPYGYTF
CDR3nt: TGTGCCAGCAGTTACGGGGGCGGGACAGGCCCCTATGGCTACACCTTC

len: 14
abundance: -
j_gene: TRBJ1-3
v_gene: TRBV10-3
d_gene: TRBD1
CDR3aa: CAISEEGARNTIYF
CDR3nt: TGTGCCATCAGTGAGGAGGGGGCGAGAAACACCATATATTTT

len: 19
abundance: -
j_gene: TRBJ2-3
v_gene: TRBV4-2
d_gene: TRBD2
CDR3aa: CASSQETASGRGFRDTQYF
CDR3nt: TGTGCCAGCAGCCAAGAGACGGCTAGCGGGAGAGGGTTTAGAGATACGCAGTATTTT

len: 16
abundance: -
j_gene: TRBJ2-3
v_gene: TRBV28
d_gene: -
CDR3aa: CASSLWRASRTDTQYF
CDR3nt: TGTGCCAGCAGTTTATGGAGGGCTAGCCGCACAGATACGCAGTATTTT

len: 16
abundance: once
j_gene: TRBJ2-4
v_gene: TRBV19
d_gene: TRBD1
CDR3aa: CASRWGQGQAKNIQYF
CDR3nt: TGTGCCAGTAGATGGGGACAGGGTCAAGCCAAAAACATTCAGTACTTC

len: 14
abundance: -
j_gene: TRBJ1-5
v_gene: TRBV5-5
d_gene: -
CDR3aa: CASRYGGGSEPQHF
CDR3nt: TGTGCCAGCAGATACGGCGGGGGCTCGGAGCCCCAGCATTTT

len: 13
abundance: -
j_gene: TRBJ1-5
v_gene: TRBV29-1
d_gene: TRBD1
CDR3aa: CSAGDSFNQPQHF
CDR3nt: TGCAGCGCGGGGGACAGTTTCAATCAGCCCCAGCATTTT

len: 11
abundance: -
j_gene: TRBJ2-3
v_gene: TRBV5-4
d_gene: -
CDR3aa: CASSLSGTQYF
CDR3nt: TGTGCCAGCAGCTTGTCAGGTACGCAGTATTTT

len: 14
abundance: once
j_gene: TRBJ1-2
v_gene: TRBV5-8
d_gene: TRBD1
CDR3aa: CASSFHRGNYGYTF
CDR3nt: TGTGCCAGCAGCTTTCACAGGGGAAACTATGGCTACACCTTC

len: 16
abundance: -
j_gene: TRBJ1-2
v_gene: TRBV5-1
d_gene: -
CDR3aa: CASSRTPTGINYGYTF
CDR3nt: TGCGCCAGCAGTCGAACACCGACAGGCATAAACTATGGCTACACCTTC

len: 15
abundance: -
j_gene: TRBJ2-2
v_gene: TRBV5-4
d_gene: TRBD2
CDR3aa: CASSLPGLAAGELFF
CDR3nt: TGTGCCAGCAGCTTACCAGGACTAGCAGCCGGGGAGCTGTTTTTT

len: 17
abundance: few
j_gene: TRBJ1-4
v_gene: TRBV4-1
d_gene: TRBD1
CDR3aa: CASSQTGQGRRAEKLFF
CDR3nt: TGCGCCAGCAGCCAGACGGGACAGGGAAGACGTGCGGAAAAACTGTTTTTT

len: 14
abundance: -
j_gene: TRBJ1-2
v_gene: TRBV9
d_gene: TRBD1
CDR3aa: CASSVDRGFYGYTF
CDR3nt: TGTGCCAGCAGCGTAGACAGGGGATTCTATGGCTACACCTTC

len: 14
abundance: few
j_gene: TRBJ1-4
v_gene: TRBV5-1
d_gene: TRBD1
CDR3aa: CASSRTGPNVGLFF
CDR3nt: TGCGCCAGCAGCCGGACAGGGCCTAATGTGGGATTGTTTTTT

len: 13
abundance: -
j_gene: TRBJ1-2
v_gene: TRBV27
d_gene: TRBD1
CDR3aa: CASSADRGYGYTF
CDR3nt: TGTGCCAGCAGTGCGGACAGGGGCTATGGCTACACCTTC

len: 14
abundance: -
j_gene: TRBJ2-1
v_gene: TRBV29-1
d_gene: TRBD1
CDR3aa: CSVGDRGDYNEQFF
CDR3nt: TGCAGCGTAGGGGACAGGGGCGACTACAATGAGCAGTTCTTC

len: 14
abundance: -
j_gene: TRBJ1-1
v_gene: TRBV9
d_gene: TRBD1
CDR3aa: CASSLTGGDTEAFF
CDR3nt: TGTGCCAGCAGCCTGACAGGGGGTGACACTGAAGCTTTCTTT

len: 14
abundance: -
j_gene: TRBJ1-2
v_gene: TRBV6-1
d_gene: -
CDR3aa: CASSGDTRWYGYTF
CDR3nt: TGTGCCAGCAGTGGAGACACCAGATGGTATGGCTACACCTTC